Listed here are 12 T cell receptor beta chains from one sample, sequenced in a study of blood T cell repertoires in COVID-19. TCRdb keeps only in-frame clones here, not all; method: immunoSEQ multiplex PCR. The sample lists about 260,000 clones; approximately 90% were seen once. Sequenced input: PBMCs or T cells enriched from blood (not recorded which). The receptors come from a man in his forties who had been exposed to COVID-19.

V usage is TRBV4-1 and J usage is TRBJ2-7, with 9 bases that match TRBD1. The V and J ends lost 4 bases and 5 bases, in that order; junction bases with no gene match: 6. CDR1 and CDR2 from the germline V gene are MGHRA and YSYEKL. This CDR3 is 14 amino acids long. CDR3 bases: TGCGCCAGCAGCCGACGGGACAGGGAGGACGAGCAGTACTTC. As protein: CASSRRDREDEQYF.

In its sample, this clone was seen once. V is TRBV11-2 and J is TRBJ2-7; D uncertain. From germline, CDR1 is SGHAT and CDR2 FQNNGV. V was trimmed by 3 bases and J by 7 bases, leaving 16 bases between them. This CDR3 has 14 residues. CDR3 loop: CASSFSGPLREQYF. CDR3 DNA: TGTGCCAGCAGCTTCTCCGGTCCACTGAGGGAGCAGTACTTC.

V is TRBV5-1 and J is TRBJ1-3, with D possibly matching TRBD1 (6 bases). Germline V CDR1 and CDR2: SGHRS, YFSETQ. The CDR3 spans 15 residues. V was trimmed by 3 bases and J by 3 bases, leaving 13 bases between them. In DNA, the CDR3 is TGCGCCAGCAGCTATAGGCCAGGGGTTGGAAACACCATATATTTT. Its translation: CASSYRPGVGNTIYF.

The chain links TRBV30 to TRBJ1-5, with TRBD1 matching over 7 bases. J lost 4 bases, V lost 2 bases, and 2 bases had no gene match. Germline CDR1 and CDR2: GTSNPN and SVGIG (reference sequence). The CDR3 is 13 residues long. The CDR3 coding sequence is TGTGCCTGGAGTACGACAGGGAATCAGCCCCAGCATTTT. It yields the protein CAWSTTGNQPQHF.

The rearrangement links TRBV3-1 (or the pseudogene TRBV3-2) to TRBJ2-1; a weak D match, TRBD2 (6 bases). Deletions cut 1 base from V and 11 bases from J, with 12 bases between. This CDR3 spans 13 amino acids. CDR1 LGHDT and CDR2 YNNKEL come from the germline V gene (reference sequence). CDR3 DNA: TGTGCCAGCAGCCAAGGGGTTAGCGGAAAGCAGTTCTTC. It translates to CASSQGVSGKQFF.

The J gene is TRBJ2-2, the V gene TRBV13; D may be TRBD2 (5 bases). V was pared by 4 bases and J by 4 bases, with 16 bases between. The CDR3 is 16 residues long. CDR1 and CDR2 from the germline V gene are PRHDT and FYEKMQ (reference sequence). The CDR3 region is CASSWTQASSTGELFF. The CDR3 DNA follows: TGTGCCAGCAGCTGGACCCAGGCTAGCAGCACCGGGGAGCTGTTTTTT.

This chain joins TRBV5-1 and TRBJ1-1; tentatively, D is TRBD1 (5 bases). Deletions cut 0 bases from V and 1 base from J, with 7 bases between. Germline V lookup: CDR1 SGHRS, CDR2 YFSETQ. CDR3 length: 14 residues. CDR3: CASSLAGWNTEAFF. Here the CDR3 DNA reads TGCGCCAGCAGCTTGGCAGGGTGGAACACTGAAGCTTTCTTT. Full variable domain (missing parts from reference TRBV5-1 and TRBJ1-1): KAGVTQTPRYLIKTRGQQVTLSCSPISGHRSVSWYQQTPGQGLQFLFEYFSETQRNKGNFPGRFSGRQFSNSRSEMNVSTLELGDSALYLCASSLAGWNTEAFFGQGTRLTVV.

This chain joins TRBV11-2 and TRBJ1-2; possibly TRBD1 for D (6 bases). The CDR3 contains 17 residues. Trimming left V 4 bases short and J 7 bases short, with 25 bases between. Germline CDR1 is SGHAT and CDR2 is FQNNGV. CDR3 sequence reads: CASSSQGTSWALGGYTF. CDR3 coding DNA: TGTGCCAGCAGCTCCCAGGGGACATCCTGGGCTCTGGGTGGCTACACCTTC.

The chain combines TRBV6-6 with TRBJ1-1; possibly TRBD1 for D (6 bases). Looked up from germline, CDR1 is MNHNY and CDR2 is SVGAGI (reference sequence). V lost 6 bases to trimming and J lost 3 bases, with 11 bases between them. There are 13 residues in the CDR3. This CDR3 is CASSQQGYTEAFF. For the CDR3, the DNA is TGTGCCAGCAGCCAACAGGGTTACACTGAAGCTTTCTTT.

This clone was seen a single time. The chain has TRBV9 and TRBJ1-2; D is unresolved. The CDR3 length is 12 residues. Trimming removed 0 bases from V and 13 bases from J, with 13 bases in between. CDR1 and CDR2 (germline): SGDLS, YYNGEE. The CDR3 loop reads CASSVASRDFTF. The DNA for the CDR3 is TGTGCCAGCAGCGTAGCGTCCCGTGACTTCACCTTC.

V gene TRBV11-3 combines with J gene TRBJ2-1; D unclear. The germline V gene has CDR1 SGHNT and CDR2 YENEEA. The CDR3 extends over 13 amino acids. V was cut by 5 bases and J by 15 bases, with 20 bases left in between. The CDR3 DNA is TGTGCCAGCAGCCCCCTCTTTGGGCGTGTCGTGTTCTTC. This translates into CASSPLFGRVVFF.

The J gene is TRBJ2-7, the V gene TRBV28, with 7 bases that match TRBD1. This CDR3 region has 14 residues. Losses at the gene ends were 6 bases for V and 3 bases for J; bases not matched to a gene: 8. Germline CDR1 is MDHEN and CDR2 is SYDVKM. The DNA for the CDR3 is TGTGCCAGCAGAAGACAGGGTGCAAACTACGAGCAGTACTTC. This encodes CASRRQGANYEQYF.